The following is a T cell receptor beta chain sequence with its context. This entry belongs to a study of monozygotic twins with inflammatory bowel disease. The length of the CDR3 is 16 residues. After re-calling the 5' RACE reads, TCRdb lists one entry per CDR3 protein, DNA absent. Reported are a few hundred thousand distinct CDR3 sequences; the ten largest clones contain approximately 2.3%. The TCR originated in a human donor with ulcerative colitis or Crohn's disease, or a healthy co-twin of an affected twin (not recorded which). The rearrangement joins TRBV12-3 or TRBV12-4 to TRBJ2-4; checking the TCRdb D call of TRBD2 is not possible without DNA. Sequencing was carried out using blood. Here the CDR3 reads CASSFETGRAKNIQYF.